This T cell receptor beta chain was found in a study of CD8+ T cells in alopecia areata. Study context: Tofacitinib lasted 6 to 18 months, then 6 months off drug.

This clone was picked up a small number of times. The treatment denotes: oral pan-JAK inhibitor, 5-10 mg twice daily. The study team obtained lesional scalp punch biopsies and peripheral blood from alopecia areata patients. PBMCs served as the source from which CD4+ and CD8+ T cells were sorted. V dropped 3 bases and J dropped 0; count of bases not matched to a gene: 5. The V gene's germline CDR1 is MGHDK and CDR2 SYGVNS. CDR3 length: 15 residues. Extracted RNA was reverse transcribed into cDNA, the sequencing template. Repertoires were generated with immunoSEQ multiplex PCR, while TCRdb's copy carries only in-frame clones and drops some. The table has about 190,000 clones, around three fifths seen once.

The sample in question was CD4+ T cells sorted from blood, obtained at week 24, from a patient treated with tofacitinib. J is TRBJ2-7 and V is TRBV25-1; 7 bases agree with TRBD2. This TCR was recovered from a human donor with alopecia areata. CDR3 DNA: TGTGCCAGCAGTGAGGGGGGGTCTAGCTCCTACGAGCAGTACTTC. It specifies CASSEGGSSSYEQYF.